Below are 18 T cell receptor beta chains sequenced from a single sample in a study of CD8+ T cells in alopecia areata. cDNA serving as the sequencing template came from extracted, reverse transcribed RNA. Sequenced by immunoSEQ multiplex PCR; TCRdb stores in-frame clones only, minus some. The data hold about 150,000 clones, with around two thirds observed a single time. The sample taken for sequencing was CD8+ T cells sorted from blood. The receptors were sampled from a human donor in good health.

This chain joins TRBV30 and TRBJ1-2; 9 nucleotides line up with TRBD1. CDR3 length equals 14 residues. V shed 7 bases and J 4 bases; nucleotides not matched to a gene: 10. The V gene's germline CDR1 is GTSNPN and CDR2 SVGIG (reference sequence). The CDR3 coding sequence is TGTGCCTTCCAACGGACAGGGGAATTCTATGGCTACACCTTC. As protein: CAFQRTGEFYGYTF.

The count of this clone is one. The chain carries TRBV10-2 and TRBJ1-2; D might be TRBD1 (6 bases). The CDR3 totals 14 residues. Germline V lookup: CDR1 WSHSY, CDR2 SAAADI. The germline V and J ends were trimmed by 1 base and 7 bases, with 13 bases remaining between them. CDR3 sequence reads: CASSEYRVGVGYTF. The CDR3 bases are TGCGCCAGCAGTGAGTACAGGGTTGGAGTTGGCTACACCTTC.

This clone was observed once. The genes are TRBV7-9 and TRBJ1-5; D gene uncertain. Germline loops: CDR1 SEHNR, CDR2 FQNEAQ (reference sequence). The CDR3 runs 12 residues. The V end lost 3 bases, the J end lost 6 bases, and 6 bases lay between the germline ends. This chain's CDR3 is CASSLGLQPQHF. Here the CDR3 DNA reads TGTGCCAGCAGCTTGGGTCTTCAGCCCCAGCATTTT.

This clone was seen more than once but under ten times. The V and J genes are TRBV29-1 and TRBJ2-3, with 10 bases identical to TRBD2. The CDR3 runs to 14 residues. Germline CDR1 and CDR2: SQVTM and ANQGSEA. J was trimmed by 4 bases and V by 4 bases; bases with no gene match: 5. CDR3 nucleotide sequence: TGCAGCGTTGGGGCTAGCGGGAGCGCAGATACGCAGTATTTT. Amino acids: CSVGASGSADTQYF.

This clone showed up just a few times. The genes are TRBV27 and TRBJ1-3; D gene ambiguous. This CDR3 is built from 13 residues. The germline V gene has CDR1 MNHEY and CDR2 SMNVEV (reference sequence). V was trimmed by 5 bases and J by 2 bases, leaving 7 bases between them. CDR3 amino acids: CASSPPAGNTIYF. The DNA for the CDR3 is TGTGCCAGCAGTCCCCCCGCTGGAAACACCATATATTTT.

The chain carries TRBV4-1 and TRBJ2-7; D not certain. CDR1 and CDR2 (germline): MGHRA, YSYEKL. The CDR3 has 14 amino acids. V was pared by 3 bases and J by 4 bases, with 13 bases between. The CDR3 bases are TGCGCCAGCAGCCAGACTGCCAACCTATACGAGCAGTACTTC. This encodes CASSQTANLYEQYF.

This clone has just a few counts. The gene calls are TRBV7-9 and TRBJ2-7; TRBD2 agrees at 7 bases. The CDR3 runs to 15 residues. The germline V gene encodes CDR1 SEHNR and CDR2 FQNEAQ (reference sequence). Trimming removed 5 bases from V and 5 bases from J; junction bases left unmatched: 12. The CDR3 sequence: CASSPPSAGNDEQYF. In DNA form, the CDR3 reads TGTGCCAGCAGCCCCCCATCAGCGGGAAACGACGAGCAGTACTTC.

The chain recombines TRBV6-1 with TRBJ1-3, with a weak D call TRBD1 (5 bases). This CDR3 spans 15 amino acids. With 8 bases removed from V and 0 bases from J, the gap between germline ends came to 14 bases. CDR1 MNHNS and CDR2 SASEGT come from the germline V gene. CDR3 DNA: TGTGCCAGCGTACGAGGGGCCGACTCTGGAAACACCATATATTTT. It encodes CASVRGADSGNTIYF.

Written as DNA, the CDR3 is TGTGCCAGCAGCGTAGCCAGGGTGAGTGAGCAGTTCTTC. This codes for CASSVARVSEQFF. The rearrangement links TRBV9 to TRBJ2-1; D might be TRBD1 (5 bases). Germline-derived CDR1 and CDR2 are SGDLS and YYNGEE. The CDR3 covers 13 residues. V gave up 0 bases and J gave up 9 bases, with 10 bases separating them.

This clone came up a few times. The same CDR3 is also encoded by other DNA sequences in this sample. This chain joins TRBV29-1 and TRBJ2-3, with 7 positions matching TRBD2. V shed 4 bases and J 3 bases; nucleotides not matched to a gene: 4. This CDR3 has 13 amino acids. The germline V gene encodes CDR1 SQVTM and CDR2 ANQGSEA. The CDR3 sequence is CSVVGGSTDTQYF. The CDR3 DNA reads TGCAGCGTTGTGGGCGGGAGTACAGATACGCAGTATTTT.

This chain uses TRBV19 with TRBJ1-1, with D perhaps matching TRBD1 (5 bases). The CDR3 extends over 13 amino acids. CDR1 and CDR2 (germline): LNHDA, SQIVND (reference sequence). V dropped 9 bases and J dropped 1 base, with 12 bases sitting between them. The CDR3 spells CASQGRKNTEAFF. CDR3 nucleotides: TGTGCCAGCCAGGGACGGAAGAACACTGAAGCTTTCTTT.

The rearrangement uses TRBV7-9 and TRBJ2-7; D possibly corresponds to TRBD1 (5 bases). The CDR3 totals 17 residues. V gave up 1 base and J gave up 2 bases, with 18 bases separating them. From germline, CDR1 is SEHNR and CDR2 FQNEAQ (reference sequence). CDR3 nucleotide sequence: TGTGCCAGCAGCTTAGGCCCCTCAGGGATGATCACCTACGAGCAGTACTTC. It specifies CASSLGPSGMITYEQYF.

This chain's CDR3 is CASSLGPGGLRETQYF. CDR3 bases: TGTGCCAGCAGCTTAGGACCCGGGGGTCTTAGAGAGACCCAGTACTTC. This chain links TRBV7-9 with TRBJ2-5, with D perhaps matching TRBD2 (6 bases). This CDR3 contains 16 residues. The V and J ends lost 1 base and 4 bases respectively, with 16 bases between them. Looked up from germline, CDR1 is SEHNR and CDR2 is FQNEAQ (reference sequence).

Written as DNA, the CDR3 is TGCGCCAGCAGCCACGCAGGGAACACTGAAGCTTTCTTT. Translating it yields CASSHAGNTEAFF. This rearrangement joins TRBV4-1 to TRBJ1-1, with D unclear. Germline CDR1 reads MGHRA; CDR2 reads YSYEKL. The length of the CDR3 is 13 residues. Trimming stripped 3 bases from V and 1 base from J, with 6 bases between.

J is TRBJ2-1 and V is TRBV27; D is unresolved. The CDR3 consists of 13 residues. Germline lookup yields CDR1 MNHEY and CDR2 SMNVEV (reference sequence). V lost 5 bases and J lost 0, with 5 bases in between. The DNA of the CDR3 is TGTGCCAGCAGTGTCGACTCCTACAATGAGCAGTTCTTC. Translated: CASSVDSYNEQFF.

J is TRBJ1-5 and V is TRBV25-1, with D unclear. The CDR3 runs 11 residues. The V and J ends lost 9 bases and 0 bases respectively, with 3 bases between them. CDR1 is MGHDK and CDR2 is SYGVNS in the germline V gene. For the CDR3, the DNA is TGTGCCAGGTATAGCAATCAGCCCCAGCATTTT. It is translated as CARYSNQPQHF.

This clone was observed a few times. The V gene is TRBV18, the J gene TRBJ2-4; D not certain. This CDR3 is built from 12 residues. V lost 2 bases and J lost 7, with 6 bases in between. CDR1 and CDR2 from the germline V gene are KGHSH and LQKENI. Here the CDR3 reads CASSPNRNIQYF. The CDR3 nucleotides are TGTGCCAGCTCACCAAATCGGAACATTCAGTACTTC.

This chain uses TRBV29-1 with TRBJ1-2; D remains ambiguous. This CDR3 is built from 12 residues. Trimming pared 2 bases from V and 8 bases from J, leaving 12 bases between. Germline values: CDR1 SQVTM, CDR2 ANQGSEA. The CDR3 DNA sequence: TGCAGCGTTGAAACCCGAAAGGAGGGCTACACCTTC. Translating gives CSVETRKEGYTF.